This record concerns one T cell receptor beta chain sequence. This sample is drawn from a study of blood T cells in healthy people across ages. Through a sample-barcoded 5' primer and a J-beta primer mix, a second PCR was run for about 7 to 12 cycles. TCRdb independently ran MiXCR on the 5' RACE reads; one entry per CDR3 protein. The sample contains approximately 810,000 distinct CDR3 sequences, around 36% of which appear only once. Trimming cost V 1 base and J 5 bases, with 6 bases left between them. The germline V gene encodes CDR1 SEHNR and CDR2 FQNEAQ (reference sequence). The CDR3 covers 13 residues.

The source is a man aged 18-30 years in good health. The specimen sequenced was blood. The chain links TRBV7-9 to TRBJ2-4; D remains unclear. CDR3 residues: CASSLGSENIQYF. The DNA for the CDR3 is TGTGCCAGCAGCTTAGGGAGCGAAAACATTCAGTACTTC. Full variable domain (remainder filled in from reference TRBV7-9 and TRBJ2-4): DTGVSQNPRHKITKRGQNVTFRCDPISEHNRLYWYRQTLGQGPEFLTYFQNEAQLEKSRLLSDRFSAERPKGSFSTLEIQRTEQGDSAMYLCASSLGSENIQYFGAGTRLSVL.